This TCR beta chain came from a study of blood T cell repertoires in COVID-19. For the study at large: Both acute and convalescent COVID-19 samples were obtained from the United States, Italy and Spain.

V lost 0 bases to trimming and J lost 8 bases; unmatched junction nucleotides: 2. CDR1 and CDR2 (germline): MRHNA, SNTAGT. This CDR3 contains 15 residues. Clones were read by immunoSEQ multiplex PCR, and TCRdb kept only the in-frame ones, dropping some. This sample has around 130,000 clones, with around 82% found just once. This clonotype was obtained from a man aged 55 to 70 with acute or convalescent COVID-19. The chain employs TRBV6-4 and TRBJ2-1; TRBD2 aligns across 12 bases. The specimen sequenced was peripheral blood. The CDR3: CASSDSASGGDEQFF. The CDR3 DNA is TGTGCCAGCAGTGACTCGGCTAGCGGGGGGGATGAGCAGTTCTTC.